The 11 T cell receptor beta chains given below trace back to one sample, sequenced in a study of blood T cell repertoires in COVID-19. Generated by immunoSEQ multiplex PCR, the TCRdb table keeps only in-frame clones and is missing some. Here the sample spans roughly 80,000 clones, 78% being singletons. Sequences were obtained from peripheral blood. The receptors were sampled from a human donor in a cohort sampled during active COVID-19.

V and J are TRBV18 and TRBJ2-5, with TRBD1 matching 8 bases. J lost 2 bases, V lost 3 bases, and 8 bases had no gene match. Germline CDR1 is KGHSH and CDR2 is LQKENI. CDR3 length equals 16 residues. The CDR3 DNA sequence: TGTGCCAGCTCACCTAACCGGGACAGGCTACAAGAGACCCAGTACTTC. This codes for CASSPNRDRLQETQYF.

This clone was seen more than once but under ten times. The genes are TRBV28 and TRBJ1-6; D gene uncertain. There are 15 residues in the CDR3. Trimming cost V 3 bases and J 0 bases, with 6 bases left between them. Germline assignment: CDR1 MDHEN and CDR2 SYDVKM. CDR3 DNA: TGTGCCAGCAGTTTCACTAGCTCCTATAATTCACCCCTCCACTTT. The encoded protein is CASSFTSSYNSPLHF.

This sequence joins TRBV2 and TRBJ1-5; D perhaps matches TRBD1 (5 bases). CDR1 is SNHLY, CDR2 FYNNEI, per germline. Trimming cost V 5 bases and J 5 bases, with 16 bases left between them. This CDR3 has 15 residues. CDR3 sequence: CASSPRFRVDQPQHF. The CDR3 DNA sequence: TGTGCCAGCAGTCCCCGGTTCAGGGTGGATCAGCCCCAGCATTTT.

The rearrangement uses TRBV27 and TRBJ2-1, with 12 positions matching TRBD2. This CDR3 has 15 residues. Germline V gene sequence: CDR1 MNHEY, CDR2 SMNVEV (reference sequence). V gave up 3 bases and J gave up 10 bases; unmatched junction bases: 7. CDR3 sequence: CASSFGGLAGSEQFF. The CDR3 DNA sequence: TGTGCCAGCAGTTTTGGTGGACTAGCGGGATCAGAGCAGTTCTTC.

The chain couples TRBV7-2 to TRBJ2-7; 9 nucleotides align to TRBD2. Trimming took 5 bases from V and 4 from J; bases not matched to a gene: 9. The CDR3 totals 15 residues. Germline V gene lookup returns CDR1 SGHTA and CDR2 FQGNSA. In nucleotides, the CDR3 is TGTGCCAGCAGCCTAGGAGGGGCGGGAGGGTACGAGCAGTACGTC. Translation gives CASSLGGAGGYEQYV.

The rearrangement joins TRBV2 to TRBJ2-3; maybe TRBD2 (7 bases). Trimming left V 7 bases short and J 5 bases short, with 25 bases between. In germline, CDR1 is SNHLY, CDR2 FYNNEI. The CDR3 covers 17 residues. Here the CDR3 reads CASKGVGRGREEDTQYF. The CDR3 DNA is TGTGCCAGCAAGGGGGTAGGGCGGGGCCGGGAGGAAGATACGCAGTATTTT.

This rearrangement joins TRBV15 to TRBJ2-3, with D maybe TRBD2 (5 bases). The CDR3 covers 15 residues. Trimming shortened V by 5 bases and J by 0 bases, and 12 bases separated the two germline ends. Germline loops: CDR1 LNHNV, CDR2 YYDKDF (reference sequence). The CDR3 loop is CATSGWESSTDTQYF. In DNA form, the CDR3 reads TGTGCCACCAGCGGCTGGGAGTCTAGCACAGATACGCAGTATTTT.

The chain has TRBV6-2 or TRBV6-3 and TRBJ1-1; 9 bases map to TRBD1. Per germline, CDR1 MNHEY and CDR2 SVGEGT. There are 14 residues in the CDR3. Germline trimming cut 5 bases from V and 6 bases from J; bases unmatched to any gene: 7. The CDR3 reads CASSRGQGLPEAFF. DNA for the CDR3: TGTGCCAGCAGTCGCGGACAGGGGCTTCCTGAAGCTTTCTTT.

This chain joins TRBV27 and TRBJ1-6; D is perhaps TRBD1 (5 bases). V was trimmed by 3 bases and J by 5 bases, leaving 8 bases between them. The CDR3 has 14 amino acids. Germline CDR1 reads MNHEY; CDR2 reads SMNVEV (reference sequence). CDR3 in DNA: TGTGCCAGCAGTTTCCGACAGAATAATTCACCCCTCCACTTT. Translating gives CASSFRQNNSPLHF.

This sequence joins TRBV7-8 and TRBJ2-1; D gene unclear. Trimming took 8 bases from V and 7 from J, leaving 18 bases between them. This CDR3 spans 14 amino acids. The germline gives CDR1 SGHVS, CDR2 FQNEAQ. CDR3 loop: CASDKSRTFNEQFF. The CDR3 DNA sequence: TGTGCCAGCGATAAGAGCCGAACCTTTAATGAGCAGTTCTTC.

This rearrangement joins TRBV24-1 to TRBJ2-1; D is possibly TRBD2 (5 bases). CDR3 length: 11 amino acids. The ends were cut back, 9 bases at V and 9 bases at J, with 11 bases in the middle. The germline V gene has CDR1 KGHDR and CDR2 SFDVKD. This chain's CDR3 is CATQTEGEQFF. CDR3 nucleotide sequence: TGTGCCACCCAAACCGAGGGTGAGCAGTTCTTC.